These 15 T cell receptor beta chains share one sample of origin, sequenced in a study of neurological immune-mediated disorders. Via MiXCR, TCRdb re-called the 5' RACE reads, giving one row per CDR3 protein. The sample has some 77,000 distinct CDR3 sequences; approximately 14% are singletons. The time point was: longitudinal time-point 1 (baseline). Sequencing used PBMCs. These receptor sequences come from a female donor with HTLV-1-associated myelopathy (HAM/TSP).

This clonotype was seen repeatedly, ten times or more. The J gene is TRBJ2-1, the V gene TRBV5-1, with 12 bases lining up with TRBD2. Trimming cost V 4 bases and J 4 bases; bases outside gene matches: 3. The CDR3 length is 15 residues. Germline-derived CDR1 and CDR2 are SGHRS and YFSETQ. In DNA, the CDR3 is TGCGCCAGCAGCCAAACTAGCGGGGGGTACAATGAGCAGTTCTTC. Translated: CASSQTSGGYNEQFF.

This clonotype was counted many times. The chain recombines TRBV12-3 or TRBV12-4 with TRBJ1-6; weak D call: TRBD1 (5 bases). CDR3 length equals 13 residues. V shed 5 bases and J shed 10 bases, with 12 bases lying between them. The CDR3 region has the DNA TGTGCCAGCAGTCCGGACCCAGGGTCACCCCTCCACTTT. Translated, it gives CASSPDPGSPLHF.

This clonotype appeared a few times. V is TRBV18 and J is TRBJ1-2, with 9 bases matching TRBD1. Germline assignment: CDR1 KGHSH and CDR2 LQKENI. This CDR3 region has 16 residues. The V segment lost 2 bases and the J segment 4 bases; nucleotides outside the gene matches: 8. CDR3 amino acids: CASSPSRDRASYGYTF. The CDR3 DNA sequence: TGTGCCAGCTCACCATCGAGGGACAGGGCGTCCTATGGCTACACCTTC.

CDR3 nucleotides: TGCGCCAGCAGCCGTGGACAGCTGGGGCATACGCAGTATTTT. Translation gives CASSRGQLGHTQYF. The gene calls are TRBV4-1 and TRBJ2-3; a possible D gene is TRBD1 (6 bases). Germline V CDR1 and CDR2: MGHRA, YSYEKL. CDR3 length: 14 residues. Between the trimmed V and J ends, which lost 4 bases and 7 bases, there was a span of 15 bases.

Regarding this clonotype: The germline gene is not matched at one end of the junction; a read error may be the cause. The chain has TRBV28 and TRBJ2-1; 7 bases line up with TRBD1. The CDR3 has 14 amino acids. CDR1 MDHEN and CDR2 SYDVKM come from the germline V gene. CDR3 coding DNA: TGTGCAAGCAGCCTTAACCACAGGGGAAGTGAGGAGTTCTTC. This gives the protein CASSLNHRGSEEFF.

As for this clonotype: This may arise from a read error, as a much more abundant clone is one base away. The chain uses TRBV5-1 and TRBJ2-2; 9 nucleotides line up with TRBD1. CDR1 and CDR2 from the germline V gene are SGHRS and YFSETQ. The CDR3 extends over 17 amino acids. Trimming removed 3 bases from V and 7 bases from J; junction bases left unmatched: 13. The DNA for the CDR3 is TGCGCCAGCAGCTCGCGCTTAAGACAGGGGGATGTCGGGGAGCTGTTTTTT. Its translation is CASSSRLRQGDVGELFF.

This clonotype was counted a single time. A much larger clone is a single base away; this may be a read error. V gene TRBV12-3 or TRBV12-4 combines with J gene TRBJ1-5, with TRBD1 as a possible D gene (6 bases). Trimming left V 6 bases short and J 6 bases short, with 15 bases between. The CDR3 covers 14 residues. Here the CDR3 DNA reads TGTGCCAGCAGGATGGACGGGGGGCCTCAGCCCCAGCATTTT. It yields the protein CASRMDGGPQPQHF.

This clonotype was picked up many times. The chain employs TRBV5-1 and TRBJ2-1; maybe TRBD1 (6 bases). The CDR3 loop spans 13 amino acids. The germline V and J ends were trimmed by 1 base and 11 bases, with 13 bases remaining between them. The V gene's germline CDR1 is SGHRS and CDR2 YFSETQ. The CDR3 sequence: CASSLYQGQKQFF. For the CDR3, the DNA is TGCGCCAGCAGCTTGTATCAGGGGCAGAAGCAGTTCTTC.

This clonotype was found many times. This chain connects TRBV28 to TRBJ1-5; D perhaps matches TRBD1 (5 bases). Germline V gene lookup returns CDR1 MDHEN and CDR2 SYDVKM. CDR3 size: 13 residues. V was cut by 0 bases and J by 6 bases, with 6 bases left in between. The CDR3 spells CASSLWGGQPQHF. DNA of the CDR3: TGTGCCAGCAGTTTATGGGGGGGTCAGCCCCAGCATTTT. The whole variable domain, remainder taken from reference TRBV28 and TRBJ1-5, is DVKVTQSSRYLVKRTGEKVFLECVQDMDHENMFWYRQDPGLGLRLIYFSYDVKMKEKGDIPEGYSVSREKKERFSLILESASTNQTSMYLCASSLWGGQPQHFGDGTRLSIL.

This clonotype was picked up many times. The chain combines TRBV28 with TRBJ1-2; 7 nucleotides match TRBD1. Germline CDR1 is MDHEN and CDR2 is SYDVKM. The trim removed 3 bases at V and 8 bases at J, leaving 6 bases unmatched. This CDR3 is 13 amino acids long. Here the CDR3 DNA reads TGTGCCAGCAGTTTCCAAGGGGGCAGAGGCTACACCTTC. It is translated as CASSFQGGRGYTF.

About this clonotype: A single base separates this from a much larger clone, so it may be a read error. The genes are TRBV20-1 and TRBJ1-3; D uncertain. The CDR3 totals 13 residues. CDR1 is DFQATT and CDR2 is SNEGSKA in the germline V gene (reference sequence). The V end lost 7 bases, the J end lost 0 bases, and 10 bases lay between the germline ends. The DNA of the CDR3 is TGCAGTGATAGTGAGAGCTCTGGAAACACCATATATTTT. Translated, it gives CSDSESSGNTIYF.

This clonotype has at least ten counts. The chain links TRBV10-3 to TRBJ1-1, with D unresolved. Germline V CDR1 and CDR2: ENHRY, SYGVKD. Trimming shortened V by 2 bases and J by 4 bases, and 5 bases separated the two germline ends. The CDR3 extends over 12 amino acids. The CDR3 DNA reads TGTGCCATCAGTGAGACAAGCACTGAAGCTTTCTTT. Residues: CAISETSTEAFF.

Remarks on this clonotype: One base away lies a much larger clone, so this may be a sequencing read error. This sequence joins TRBV12-3 or TRBV12-4 and TRBJ2-5; D perhaps matches TRBD2 (6 bases). The germline V and J ends were trimmed by 3 bases and 1 base, with 15 bases remaining between them. The CDR3 runs to 16 residues. CDR3 coding DNA: TGTGCCAGCAGTTTTCGATATAGCGGACCCCAAGAGACCCAGTACTTC. Translating it yields CASSFRYSGPQETQYF.

This clonotype was picked up many times. The chain carries TRBV4-1 and TRBJ1-6; D unresolved. The V and J ends lost 0 bases and 4 bases respectively, with 7 bases between them. The length of the CDR3 is 15 residues. Germline CDR1 and CDR2: MGHRA and YSYEKL. DNA for the CDR3: TGCGCCAGCAGCCAAGAAGACTTATATAATTCACCCCTCCACTTT. Amino acid sequence: CASSQEDLYNSPLHF.

This clonotype was found once. Relative to the germline gene, one junction end is altered; a read error may explain this. The V and J genes are TRBV6-2 or TRBV6-3 and TRBJ2-1; maybe TRBD1 (6 bases). Germline lookup yields CDR1 MNHEY and CDR2 SVGEGT. The CDR3 runs to 17 residues. CDR3 sequence (DNA): TGTGCCATCAGTTACAGGGACCAACCTCACTCCTACAATGAGCAGTTCTTC. Translated: CAISYRDQPHSYNEQFF.